This T cell receptor (beta chain) was recovered during a study of CD8+ T cells in alopecia areata (dated by TCRdb to 2016 to 2018). In terms of the full investigation: To study T cell clonal expansion in alopecia areata, the researchers applied high-throughput TCRbeta sequencing to both the C3H/HeJ mouse model and human patients. Human TCRbeta sequencing covered scalp tissue and sorted CD4+ and CD8+ peripheral blood T cells from patchy and totalis/universalis alopecia areata patients and healthy controls. TCRbeta CDR3 regions were amplified by immunoSEQ multiplex PCR with 35 Vbeta forward and 13 Jbeta reverse primers. Scalp clonality was compared across normal scalp (n=4), patchy alopecia areata scalp (n=8), and alopecia totalis/universalis scalp (n=8). RNA came from the PAXgene miRNA kit for fixed scalp, the miRNeasy kit for PBMCs, and the RNeasy kit for mouse skin.

As encoded in the germline V gene, CDR1 is SQVTM while CDR2 is ANQGSEA. The germline V and J ends show losses of 5 bases and 6 bases respectively, and no gene match explains 11 bases of the junction. The CDR3 covers 15 residues, taking in both the cysteine and the phenylalanine. Solely the CDR3 DNA is kept, with 45 bases framed from the first base. A word on this clone: This clone's antigen is unknown. The input lacks base qualities; no much larger clone sits a single base away.

Libraries were prepared through the immunoSEQ multiplex PCR assay. RNA was extracted from all samples and reverse transcribed into cDNA, which served as template for TCR sequencing. SuperScript III was used to make first-strand cDNA, primed with a 2:1 mix of oligo-dT and random hexamers. Amplification bias was assessed with a synthetic immune receptor repertoire, and residual bias was removed computationally. In the paper's pipeline: After raw reads were preprocessed to remove errors, the CDR3 was defined following IMGT conventions as running from the conserved cysteine to phenylalanine. Clonality was computed by normalizing Shannon entropy by log2 of the number of productive unique TCRs and subtracting the result from 1. Whether scalp clones were CD4 or CD8 was inferred by matching scalp TCRbeta sequences against CD4 and CD8 repertoires sorted from blood. In its TCRdb copy, this immuneACCESS table keeps in-frame sequences only and misses some clones. Where compared with another copy, unresolved V genes explain less than half of these, and the others have no known cause. V, J and clone size reflect that table, while D and trimming were determined from the DNA. Across this sample there are roughly 120,000 clones, with roughly two thirds seen only once. The biggest ten clones account for around 2.7% of the sample.

Paper-wide results and their limitations: TCR sequences shared between patients were less clear than in mice, possibly partly because of HLA diversity in the patient population. Resident alphabeta T cells in normal human skin are also sequenced, complicating scalp TCR repertoire analysis, unlike mouse skin dominated by gammadelta T cells. Compared with normal scalp, lesional scalp had higher clonality and more expanded CD8+ clones, particularly in alopecia totalis/universalis, a pattern that suggests antigenic drive.

PBMCs were isolated by density centrifugation and stained for CD3, CD4 and CD8, after which CD4+ and CD8+ T cells were sorted on a FACSAria. Scalp biopsies and blood samples were provided by unaffected controls. The clonotype was recovered from a human donor in good health. The chain is made from TRBV29-1 and TRBJ2-2; a stretch of 8 junction bases matches TRBD1. Sequenced: CD4+ T cells sorted from blood. CDR3 region: CSVTPDRVEAGELFF. The sequence in DNA is TGCAGCGTTACCCCGGACAGGGTTGAGGCCGGGGAGCTGTTTTTT.